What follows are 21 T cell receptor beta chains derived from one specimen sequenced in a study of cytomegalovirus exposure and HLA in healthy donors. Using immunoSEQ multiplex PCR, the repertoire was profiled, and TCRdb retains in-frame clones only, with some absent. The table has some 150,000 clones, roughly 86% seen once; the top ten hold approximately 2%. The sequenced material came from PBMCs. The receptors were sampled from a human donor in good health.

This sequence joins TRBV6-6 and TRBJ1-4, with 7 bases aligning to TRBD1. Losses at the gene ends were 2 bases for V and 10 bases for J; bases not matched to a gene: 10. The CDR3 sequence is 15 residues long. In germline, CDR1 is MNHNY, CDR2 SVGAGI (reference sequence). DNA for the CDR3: TGTGCCAGCAGTTACGGGCAGGGGGACTTTGGAAAACTGTTTTTT. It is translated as CASSYGQGDFGKLFF.

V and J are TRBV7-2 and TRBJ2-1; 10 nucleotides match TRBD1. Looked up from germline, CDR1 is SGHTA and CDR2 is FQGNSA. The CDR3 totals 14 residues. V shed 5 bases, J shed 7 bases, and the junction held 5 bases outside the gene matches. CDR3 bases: TGTGCCAGCAGCATAGACAGGGGGCTTAATGAGCAGTTCTTC. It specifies CASSIDRGLNEQFF.

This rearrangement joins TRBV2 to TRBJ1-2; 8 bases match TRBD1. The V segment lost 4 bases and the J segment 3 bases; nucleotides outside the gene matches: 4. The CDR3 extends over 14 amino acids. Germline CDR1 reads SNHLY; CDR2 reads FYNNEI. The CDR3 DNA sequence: TGTGCCAGCAGTGGACAGGGGAAACACTATGGCTACACCTTC. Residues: CASSGQGKHYGYTF.

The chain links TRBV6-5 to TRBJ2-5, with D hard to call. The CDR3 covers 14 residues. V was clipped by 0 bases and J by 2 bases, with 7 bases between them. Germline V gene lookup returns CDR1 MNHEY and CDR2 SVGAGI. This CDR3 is CASSYSRIQETQYF. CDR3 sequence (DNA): TGTGCCAGCAGTTACTCGAGAATTCAAGAGACCCAGTACTTC.

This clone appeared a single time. The CDR3 is CASSEWIRGQYEQYF. In DNA, the CDR3 is TGTGCCAGCAGTGAGTGGATCAGGGGGCAATACGAGCAGTACTTC. This rearrangement joins TRBV2 to TRBJ2-7; TRBD1 matches 8 bases. CDR1 is SNHLY, CDR2 FYNNEI, per germline. CDR3 length: 15 residues. V was pared by 3 bases and J by 4 bases, with 8 bases of the junction left unmatched. The full variable domain, in which reference TRBV2 and TRBJ2-7 provide the parts outside the CDR3, is EPEVTQTPSHQVTQMGQEVILRCVPISNHLYFYWYRQILGQKVEFLVSFYNNEISEKSEIFDDQFSVERPDGSNFTLKIRSTKLEDSAMYFCASSEWIRGQYEQYFGPGTRLTVT.

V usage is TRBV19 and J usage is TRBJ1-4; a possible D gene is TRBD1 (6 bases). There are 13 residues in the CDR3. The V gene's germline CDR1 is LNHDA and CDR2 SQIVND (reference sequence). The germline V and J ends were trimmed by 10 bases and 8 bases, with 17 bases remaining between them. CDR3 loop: CATRDNGLEKLFF. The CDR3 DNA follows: TGTGCCACCCGGGACAACGGCCTCGAAAAACTGTTTTTT. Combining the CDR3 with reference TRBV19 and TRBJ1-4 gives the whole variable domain DGGITQSPKYLFRKEGQNVTLSCEQNLNHDAMYWYRQDPGQGLRLIYYSQIVNDFQKGDIAEGYSVSREKKESFPLTVTSAQKNPTAFYLCATRDNGLEKLFFGSGTQLSVL.

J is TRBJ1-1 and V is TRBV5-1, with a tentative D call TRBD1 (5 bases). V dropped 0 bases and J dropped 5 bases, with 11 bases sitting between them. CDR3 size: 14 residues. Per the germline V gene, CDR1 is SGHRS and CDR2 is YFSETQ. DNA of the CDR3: TGCGCCAGCAGCTTGGGCGCCGGGGGTACTGAAGCTTTCTTT. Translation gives CASSLGAGGTEAFF.

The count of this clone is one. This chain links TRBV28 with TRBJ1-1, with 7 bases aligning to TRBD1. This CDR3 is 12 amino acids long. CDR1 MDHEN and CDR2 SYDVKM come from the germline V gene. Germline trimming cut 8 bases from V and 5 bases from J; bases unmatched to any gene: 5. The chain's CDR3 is CASGTATTEAFF. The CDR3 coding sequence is TGTGCCAGCGGGACAGCTACTACTGAAGCTTTCTTT.

DNA for the CDR3: TGTGCCAGCAGGGGTAGCGAAGATACGCAGTATTTT. Translated, it gives CASRGSEDTQYF. The V gene is TRBV6-4, the J gene TRBJ2-3, with D tentatively TRBD2 (5 bases). Trimming cost V 6 bases and J 5 bases, with 9 bases left between them. Per the germline V gene, CDR1 is MRHNA and CDR2 is SNTAGT. The CDR3 loop spans 12 amino acids.

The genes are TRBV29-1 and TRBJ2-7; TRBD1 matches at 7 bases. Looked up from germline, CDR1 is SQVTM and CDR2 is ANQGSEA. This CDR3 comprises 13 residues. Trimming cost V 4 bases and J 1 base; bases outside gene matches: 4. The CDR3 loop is CSVVLTGSYEQYF. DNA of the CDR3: TGCAGCGTTGTTCTGACAGGGTCCTACGAGCAGTACTTC.

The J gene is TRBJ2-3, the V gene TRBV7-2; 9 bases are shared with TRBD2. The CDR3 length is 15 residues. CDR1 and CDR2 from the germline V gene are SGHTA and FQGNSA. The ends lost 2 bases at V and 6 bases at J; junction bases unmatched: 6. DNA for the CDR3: TGTGCCAGCAGCTTAAGCGGGGGGAGGCAGGATACGCAGTATTTT. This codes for CASSLSGGRQDTQYF.

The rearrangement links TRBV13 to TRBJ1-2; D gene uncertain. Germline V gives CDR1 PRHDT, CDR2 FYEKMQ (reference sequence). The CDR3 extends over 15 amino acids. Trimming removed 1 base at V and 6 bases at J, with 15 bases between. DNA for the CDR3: TGTGCCAGCAGCTTAGAAGCACGCCGGGTGGATGGCTACACCTTC. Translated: CASSLEARRVDGYTF. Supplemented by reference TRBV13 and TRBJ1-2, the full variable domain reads AAGVIQSPRHLIKEKRETATLKCYPIPRHDTVYWYQQGPGQDPQFLISFYEKMQSDKGSIPDRFSAQQFSDYHSELNMSSLELGDSALYFCASSLEARRVDGYTFGSGTRLTVV.

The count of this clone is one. Here the CDR3 reads CASSKTDSNQPQHF. The CDR3 bases are TGTGCCAGTAGTAAGACTGATAGCAATCAGCCCCAGCATTTT. The V call is TRBV19, the J call TRBJ1-5; no clear D. The germline CDR1 and CDR2 sequences are LNHDA and SQIVND (reference sequence). The length of the CDR3 is 14 residues. V dropped 4 bases and J dropped 0 bases, with 7 bases sitting between them.

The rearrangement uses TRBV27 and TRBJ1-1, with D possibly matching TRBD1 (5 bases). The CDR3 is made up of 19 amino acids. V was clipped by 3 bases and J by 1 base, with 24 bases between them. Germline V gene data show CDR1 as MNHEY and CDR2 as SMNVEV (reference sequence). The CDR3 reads CASSFGSGQLISGNTEAFF. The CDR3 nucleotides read TGTGCCAGCAGTTTTGGATCAGGGCAGCTGATCTCCGGGAACACTGAAGCTTTCTTT.

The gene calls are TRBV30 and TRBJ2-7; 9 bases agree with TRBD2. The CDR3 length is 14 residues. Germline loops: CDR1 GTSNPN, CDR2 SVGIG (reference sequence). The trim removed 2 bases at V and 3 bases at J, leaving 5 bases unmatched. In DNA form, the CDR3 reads TGTGCCTGGAGTTCTAGCGGGATAAACTACGAGCAGTACTTC. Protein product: CAWSSSGINYEQYF.

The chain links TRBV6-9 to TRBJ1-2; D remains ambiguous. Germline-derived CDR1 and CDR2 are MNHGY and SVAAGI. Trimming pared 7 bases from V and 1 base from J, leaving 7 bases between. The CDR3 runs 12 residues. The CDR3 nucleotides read TGTGCCAGCACGGAGGGTAACTATGGCTACACCTTC. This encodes CASTEGNYGYTF.

The CDR3 region has the DNA TGTGCCAGCAGCCAGGACCCGCGGGGCAGCCCTTTGGAGCAGTACTTC. This encodes CASSQDPRGSPLEQYF. The chain is built from TRBV7-3 and TRBJ2-7; a possible D gene is TRBD2 (6 bases). The CDR3 length is 16 residues. Germline CDR1 is SGHTA and CDR2 is FQGTGA. V was shortened by 5 bases and J by 7 bases, with 24 bases between the two germline ends.

The CDR3 bases are TGTGCCAGCAGCGGCGGGACTAGCGGGGGGATCCAAGAGACCCAGTACTTC. Its protein product is CASSGGTSGGIQETQYF. V usage is TRBV9 and J usage is TRBJ2-5; 15 bases map to TRBD2. Germline V gene lookup returns CDR1 SGDLS and CDR2 YYNGEE. The CDR3 has 17 amino acids. Trimming took 3 bases from V and 1 from J; bases not matched to a gene: 4.

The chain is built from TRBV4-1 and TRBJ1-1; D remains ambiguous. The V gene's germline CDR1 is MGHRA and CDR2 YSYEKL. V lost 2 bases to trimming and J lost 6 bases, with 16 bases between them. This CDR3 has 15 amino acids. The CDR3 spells CASSQPTGVGAEAFF. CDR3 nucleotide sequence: TGCGCCAGCAGCCAACCTACCGGGGTCGGCGCTGAAGCTTTCTTT.

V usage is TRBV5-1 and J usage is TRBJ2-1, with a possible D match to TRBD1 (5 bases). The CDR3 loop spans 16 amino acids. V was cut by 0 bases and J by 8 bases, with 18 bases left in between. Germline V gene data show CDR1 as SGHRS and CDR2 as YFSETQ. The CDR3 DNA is TGCGCCAGCAGCTTGGCCTCGTCAGGGATTTCCCATGAGCAGTTCTTC. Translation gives CASSLASSGISHEQFF.

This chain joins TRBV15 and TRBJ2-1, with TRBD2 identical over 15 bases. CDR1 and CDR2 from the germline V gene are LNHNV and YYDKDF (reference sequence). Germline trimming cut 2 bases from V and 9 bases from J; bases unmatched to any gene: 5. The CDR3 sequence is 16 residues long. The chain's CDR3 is CATSRRTSGGAVEQFF. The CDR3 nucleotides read TGTGCCACCAGCAGACGGACTAGCGGGGGGGCCGTTGAGCAGTTCTTC.